This TCR beta chain comes out of a study of T cell responses to AZD1222 COVID-19 vaccine. Points from the study as a whole: Donors were chiefly white British, with a greater number of females, and clonal diversity was perhaps underestimated.

V was cut by 10 bases and J by 1 base, with 20 bases left in between. The CDR3 spans 16 residues. CDR1 and CDR2 (germline): LNHDA, SQIVND (reference sequence). Assay used: immunoSEQ multiplex PCR; TCRdb lists only in-frame clones, some missing. This sample has 80,000 to 90,000 clones, with more than 75% found just once. Remarks on this clone: Antigen unknown.

V and J are TRBV19 and TRBJ1-5, with a possible D match to TRBD1 (6 bases). The material was peripheral blood, obtained on day 0 of AZD1222 vaccination. This sequence was found in an adult in good health. DNA for the CDR3: TGTGCCACCCGAGGGAGGGGCCAGGGGAGCAATCAGCCCCAGCATTTT. Translation gives CATRGRGQGSNQPQHF.